The 6 T cell receptor beta chains listed next were all sequenced from one sample in a study of cytomegalovirus exposure and HLA in healthy donors. The PCR had 60 Vbeta and 13 Jbeta primers. TCRdb's table, derived via immunoSEQ multiplex PCR, lists solely in-frame clones and lacks some. Of about 120,000 clones listed, 77% were seen once; the top ten hold less than 6%. What was sequenced was PBMCs. The receptors come from a man aged 18 to 29 in good health and CMV-seropositive.

The CDR3 protein is CASSLASGGVETQYF. The CDR3 DNA follows: TGTGCCAGCAGCTTGGCCTCAGGAGGGGTCGAGACCCAGTACTTC. The V and J genes are TRBV7-9 and TRBJ2-5; D possibly corresponds to TRBD2 (6 bases). Germline loops: CDR1 SEHNR, CDR2 FQNEAQ (reference sequence). Between the trimmed V and J ends, which lost 3 bases and 5 bases, there was a span of 16 bases. This CDR3 is built from 15 residues.

This clone was recorded once. This chain links TRBV19 with TRBJ1-2; the D is unclear. V was trimmed by 4 bases and J by 4 bases, leaving 10 bases between them. The CDR3 runs to 13 residues. Germline V gene data show CDR1 as LNHDA and CDR2 as SQIVND (reference sequence). CDR3: CASSTGSGYGYTF. The CDR3, as DNA: TGTGCCAGTAGTACAGGTAGTGGCTATGGCTACACCTTC.

The genes are TRBV7-8 and TRBJ1-1, with 7 bases lining up with TRBD1. The length of the CDR3 is 12 residues. Trimming cost V 8 bases and J 6 bases; bases outside gene matches: 6. From germline, CDR1 is SGHVS and CDR2 FQNEAQ. This CDR3 is CASGTEFAEAFF. Here the CDR3 DNA reads TGTGCCAGCGGGACAGAGTTCGCTGAAGCTTTCTTT.

This sequence joins TRBV5-4 and TRBJ2-5; the D gene is possibly TRBD1 (5 bases). Trimming stripped 4 bases from V and 2 bases from J, with 12 bases between. Per the germline V gene, CDR1 is SGHNT and CDR2 is YYREEE (reference sequence). The CDR3 runs to 14 residues. CDR3 sequence reads: CASSPAGRQETQYF. The DNA of the CDR3 is TGTGCCAGCAGCCCTGCAGGGCGGCAAGAGACCCAGTACTTC.

This sequence joins TRBV7-6 and TRBJ1-6, with 9 bases aligning to TRBD1. V shed 2 bases, J shed 5 bases, and the junction held 10 bases outside the gene matches. The CDR3 sequence is 18 residues long. Germline V gene data show CDR1 as SGHVS and CDR2 as FNYEAQ. The CDR3 here is CASSLNTGTGFNNSPLHF. CDR3 coding DNA: TGTGCCAGCAGCTTAAACACCGGGACAGGGTTCAATAATTCACCCCTCCACTTT.

The chain has TRBV7-2 and TRBJ2-3, with D possibly TRBD2 on 5 matching bases. Germline CDR1 is SGHTA and CDR2 is FQGNSA. Trimming removed 4 bases at V and 2 bases at J, with 10 bases between. The CDR3 contains 14 residues. The CDR3 region has the DNA TGTGCCAGCAGCTACGGACTTGACACAGATACGCAGTATTTT. This sequence encodes CASSYGLDTDTQYF. Looking up the rest from reference TRBV7-2 and TRBJ2-3 gives the full variable domain: GAGVSQSPSNKVTEKGKDVELRCDPISGHTALYWYRQSLGQGLEFLIYFQGNSAPDKSGLPSDRFSAERTGGSVSTLTIQRTQQEDSAVYLCASSYGLDTDTQYFGPGTRLTVL.